This T cell receptor beta chain was identified in a study of vaccination and CD4 T cells after COVID-19. At the Johns Hopkins FTIC core, DNA taken from cultured CD4+ T cells was sequenced by way of the Oncomine TCR Beta short-read assay. TCRdb re-called the PCR reads with MiXCR, one entry per CDR3 protein. Of several thousand distinct CDR3 sequences listed, less than 50% are singletons. Treatment here: approximately nine-day PBMC culture with coronavirus spike peptide pools or control peptides (ViraFEST assay). Pre-COVID-19 pandemic sampling (2011-2018) yielded the unexposed donor's CD4+ T cells. The CDR3 length is 17 residues. The V and J ends lost 5 bases and 1 base, in that order; junction bases with no gene match: 7. CDR1 and CDR2 from the germline V gene are SGHTA and FQGNSA. By frequency in the sample, this clonotype is medium-sized (0.01 to 0.1%). Its cognate antigen is unknown.

What was sequenced was CD4+ T cells from blood, cultured in vitro. The rearrangement links TRBV7-2 to TRBJ2-1, with TRBD2 matching 11 bases. This clonotype was obtained from a human donor in good health. The CDR3 is CASSALAGGSSYNEQFF. CDR3 bases: TGTGCCAGCAGCGCTCTAGCGGGGGGCAGTTCCTACAATGAGCAGTTCTTC.